This T cell receptor (beta chain) was sequenced for a study of T cells in Graves' hyperthyroidism and ophthalmopathy. There are many counts of this clonotype. The CDR3 has 16 amino acids. V lost 3 bases, J lost 2 bases, and 17 bases lay in between. Looked up from germline, CDR1 is DFQATT and CDR2 is SNEGSKA (reference sequence). Diagnosis of hyperthyroidism was new in patients aged 18 to 65, and its duration was under 2 months. Using RNA transcripts as the source, TCR beta CDR3 regions were amplified. When the TCR CDR3 underwent first-round RT-PCR, the HTBI primer set was used. TCRdb called the multiplex PCR reads again in MiXCR, with one record for every CDR3 protein. Of about 420,000 distinct CDR3 sequences listed, 12% to 15% were seen once; the top ten hold more than 4.5%.

The chain employs TRBV20-1 and TRBJ1-5, with a tentative D call TRBD1 (5 bases). Sequenced: blood. The TCR comes from a woman between 18 and 29 years old with Graves' hyperthyroidism. The DNA of the CDR3 is TGCAGTGCTAGCCCAGGGACTCCGGGAGGCAATCAGCCCCAGCATTTT. Its translation: CSASPGTPGGNQPQHF.